Following are 15 T cell receptor beta chains from one sample sequenced in a study of T-cell memory formation after mild COVID-19. TCRdb redid the calling of the 5' RACE reads with MiXCR, one entry per CDR3 protein. The sample lists more than 400,000 distinct CDR3 sequences; 15% to 20% were seen once. The sample comprised PBMCs or a T cell subset sorted from them (not recorded which). These receptors originate from an adult woman who had mild COVID-19 (a few samples of this study predate the infection). Cell type and time point are not known.

As to this clonotype: At one of its ends the junction is not consistent with the germline gene, which may arise from a read error. V gene TRBV7-2 combines with J gene TRBJ2-7; TRBD2 matches 11 bases. The CDR3 loop spans 12 amino acids. Germline V lookup: CDR1 SGHTA, CDR2 FQGNSA. CDR3 coding DNA: TGTGCCAGCAGCTATGATAGCGGGAGGGCCCACTTC. It specifies CASSYDSGRAHF.

The sample holds a few counts of this clonotype. The chain uses TRBV18 and TRBJ2-5, with TRBD1 identical over 7 bases. Germline loops: CDR1 KGHSH, CDR2 LQKENI. The CDR3 contains 15 residues. Unmatched junction bases numbered 11, after V lost 4 bases and J lost 6 bases. This chain's CDR3 is CASSHLTGWEKTQYF. In nucleotides, the CDR3 is TGTGCCAGCTCACACCTGACAGGGTGGGAGAAGACCCAGTACTTC.

CDR3 coding DNA: TGTGCCAGCAGCTTAAGAGCGGGAGATGAGCAGTTCTTC. Encoded protein: CASSLRAGDEQFF. The chain combines TRBV7-9 with TRBJ2-1; 8 bases line up with TRBD2. Losses at the gene ends were 2 bases for V and 8 bases for J; bases not matched to a gene: 2. There are 13 residues in the CDR3. Looked up from germline, CDR1 is SEHNR and CDR2 is FQNEAQ (reference sequence).

J is TRBJ2-2 and V is TRBV11-2, with D hard to call. Germline V lookup: CDR1 SGHAT, CDR2 FQNNGV. There are 13 residues in the CDR3. V was pared by 7 bases and J by 0 bases, with 6 bases between. CDR3 sequence reads: CASTSANTGELFF. The CDR3 region has the DNA TGTGCCAGCACCAGCGCGAACACCGGGGAGCTGTTTTTT.

V usage is TRBV12-3 or TRBV12-4 and J usage is TRBJ1-1, with D uncertain. The V end was cut by 5 bases, the J end by 4 bases, with 8 bases between. The CDR3 is 12 residues long. The chain's CDR3 is CASSPRSTEAFF. In DNA form, the CDR3 reads TGTGCCAGCAGTCCTCGGTCCACTGAAGCTTTCTTT.

This chain joins TRBV9 and TRBJ1-1; 7 nucleotides agree with TRBD1. The CDR3 is 15 amino acids. From germline, CDR1 is SGDLS and CDR2 YYNGEE. With 3 bases clipped from V and 7 bases from J, the junction kept 12 bases outside the gene matches. The CDR3: CASSASDREGIEAFF. The CDR3 nucleotides are TGTGCCAGCAGCGCCTCAGACAGGGAGGGGATTGAAGCTTTCTTT.

V and J are TRBV27 and TRBJ2-3; TRBD2 matches at 9 bases. After removal of 0 bases from V and 4 bases from J, the junction contained 5 bases not matched to a gene. The germline CDR1 and CDR2 sequences are MNHEY and SMNVEV (reference sequence). The CDR3 loop spans 16 amino acids. CDR3 residues: CASSLSSGGTADTQYF. Written as DNA, the CDR3 is TGTGCCAGCAGTTTATCCAGCGGGGGGACCGCAGATACGCAGTATTTT.

This clonotype was observed a handful of times. The gene calls are TRBV2 and TRBJ2-2; TRBD2 agrees at 14 bases. The germline V gene has CDR1 SNHLY and CDR2 FYNNEI. Trimming cost V 6 bases and J 5 bases; bases outside gene matches: 2. This CDR3 is built from 15 residues. In DNA, the CDR3 is TGTGCCAGCAGGACTAGCGGGAGGGTTACCGGGGAGCTGTTTTTT. Residues: CASRTSGRVTGELFF.

This chain links TRBV7-2 with TRBJ2-6, with a weak D call TRBD1 (6 bases). The germline V and J ends were trimmed by 0 bases and 0 bases, with 15 bases remaining between them. The germline gives CDR1 SGHTA, CDR2 FQGNSA. The CDR3 length is 19 residues. The CDR3 sequence is CASSLAFPGQSSGANVLTF. The DNA of the CDR3 is TGTGCCAGCAGCTTAGCTTTTCCCGGACAGAGCTCTGGGGCCAACGTCCTGACTTTC.

This clonotype was counted many times. The chain joins TRBV6-1 to TRBJ2-1; D is unresolved. The CDR3 is made up of 12 amino acids. Germline CDR1 MNHNS, CDR2 SASEGT. Trimming left V 7 bases short and J 12 bases short, with 16 bases between. In nucleotides, the CDR3 is TGTGCCAGCAAAGTAGGGCTGAGACCGCAGTTCTTC. Translating gives CASKVGLRPQFF.

The genes are TRBV7-6 and TRBJ1-2; TRBD1 agrees at 9 bases. V lost 5 bases and J lost 7; bases outside the gene matches: 17. Germline CDR1 and CDR2: SGHVS and FNYEAQ. The CDR3 covers 17 residues. The CDR3 spells CASSVHYGGTGPFGYTF. The CDR3 DNA follows: TGTGCCAGCAGCGTACACTACGGTGGGACAGGGCCATTTGGCTACACCTTC.

This clonotype was detected ten times or more. The genes are TRBV7-9 and TRBJ2-3; D call uncertain. The CDR3 loop spans 15 amino acids. Germline lookup yields CDR1 SEHNR and CDR2 FQNEAQ (reference sequence). The V and J ends lost 6 bases and 8 bases respectively, with 21 bases between them. The CDR3 DNA reads as TGTGCCAGCAGTCCTTGGCGGACCCGGGCAGGTACGCAGTATTTT. This encodes CASSPWRTRAGTQYF.

The rearrangement links TRBV3-1 to TRBJ2-3, with D perhaps TRBD2 (6 bases). Germline CDR1 reads LGHDT; CDR2 reads YNNKEL (reference sequence). This CDR3 has 14 amino acids. V dropped 3 bases and J dropped 2 bases, with 9 bases sitting between them. In DNA, the CDR3 is TGTGCCAGCAGCCACCGGGGGAACACAGATACGCAGTATTTT. This encodes CASSHRGNTDTQYF.

The genes are TRBV12-3 or TRBV12-4 and TRBJ2-1, with D possibly TRBD1 on 6 matching bases. V lost 6 bases and J 2 bases, leaving 14 bases between the germline ends. This CDR3 has 15 amino acids. CDR3 sequence reads: CASSEFQGTYNEQFF. CDR3 sequence (DNA): TGTGCCAGCAGCGAATTCCAGGGGACCTACAATGAGCAGTTCTTC.

V and J are TRBV5-6 and TRBJ1-2; 8 positions match TRBD1. V dropped 4 bases and J dropped 4; count of bases not matched to a gene: 9. The CDR3 is 15 amino acids. Germline CDR1 and CDR2: SGHDT and YYEEEE. The CDR3 is CASSSYGQGLYGYTF. The CDR3, as DNA: TGTGCCAGCAGCAGTTACGGACAGGGCCTCTATGGCTACACCTTC.